This T cell receptor beta chain originates from a study of spatial heterogeneity in lung cancer. Study-wide points: How many expanded intratumoral alpha and beta TCRs were present tracked the tumor mutation count, which was a count of nonsynonymous mutations.

The CDR3 has 13 residues. Germline CDR1 MNHNS, CDR2 SASEGT. With 7 bases removed from V and 3 bases from J, the gap between germline ends came to 13 bases. In the library, each TCR cDNA molecule bore its own unique molecular identifier. TCRdb itself ran the 5' RACE reads through MiXCR, one entry per CDR3 protein. The repertoire holds about 24,000 distinct CDR3 sequences, with approximately 9.5% as singletons. The time point here: sample taken at primary tumor resection. There are a few counts of this clonotype. Its antigen remains unknown. The material was lung tumor tissue, obtained at surgery. This chain uses TRBV6-1 with TRBJ2-7; D not resolved. The TCR originated in a male donor with early-stage non-small cell lung cancer. The CDR3 DNA is TGTGCCAGCACGCCGGGTTTTAACTACGAGCAGTACTTC. It yields the protein CASTPGFNYEQYF.